A selection of T cell receptor beta chains follows, all from one sample in a study of shared clonotypes between healthy human individuals. Some clones are missing from TCRdb's copy, which holds only in-frame ones; the method was immunoSEQ multiplex PCR. This sample has a few million clones, with roughly nine tenths found just once. The sequencing input was naive CD4+ T cells sorted from blood. The receptors stem from a man between 18 and 29 years old in good health. Both conserved end residues are part of each CDR3. A D gene is named only where the DNA matches it firmly. Not all rows give a size; the values are once, few, many and, for expanded clones, a class.

TRBJ2-6,.,TRBV6-1,once,15,TGTGCCAGCAGTGAAGCTAGGATCGGGGCCAACGTCCTGACTTTC,CASSEARIGANVLTF
TRBJ2-7,.,TRBV2,.,11,TGTGCCAGCAGTAGTTTCTACGAGCAGTACTTC,CASSSFYEQYF
TRBJ1-1,.,TRBV5-6,once,13,TGTGCCAGCAGCTGGGAAGAAAGGGCTGAAGCTTTCTTT,CASSWEERAEAFF
TRBJ2-7,.,TRBV2,.,13,TGTGCCAGCGGTCGTGACAGGTCCGACGAGCAGTACTTC,CASGRDRSDEQYF
TRBJ1-4,TRBD1,TRBV6-5,once,13,TGTGCCAGCAGTTTCGGACAGGCTGAAAAACTGTTTTTT,CASSFGQAEKLFF
TRBJ1-6,.,TRBV5-4,once,16,TGTGCCAGCAGCTTGGTTTGGGGGCAGGGGAATTCACCCCTCCACTTT,CASSLVWGQGNSPLHF
TRBJ2-2,TRBD2,TRBV25-1,.,15,TGTGCCAGCAGTCGAATAGCGGGGAACACCGGGGAGCTGTTTTTT,CASSRIAGNTGELFF
TRBJ2-2,.,TRBV7-2,.,16,TGTGCCAGCAGCTTAGGTGCCGGCAAGAACACCGGGGAGCTGTTTTTT,CASSLGAGKNTGELFF
TRBJ1-1,.,TRBV18,.,14,TGTGCCAGCTCACCACTTTTAGGATACACTGAAGCTTTCTTT,CASSPLLGYTEAFF
TRBJ1-5,.,TRBV7-2,few,13,TGTGCCAGCAGCCCGGACGGGAGTCAGCCCCAGCATTTT,CASSPDGSQPQHF
TRBJ1-4,.,TRBV18,once,14,TGTGCCAGCTCACCGCGACAGTCTAATGAAAAACTGTTTTTT,CASSPRQSNEKLFF
TRBJ2-2,.,TRBV21-1,.,18,TGTGCCAGCAGCAAGTTACTAGCGGGGGGTGCGGGCACCGGGGAGCTGTTTTTT,CASSKLLAGGAGTGELFF
TRBJ2-2,TRBD1,TRBV11-3,.,16,TGTGCCAGCAGCCCCCGACAGGGTATTGACACCGGGGAGCTGTTTTTT,CASSPRQGIDTGELFF
TRBJ1-6,TRBD1,TRBV7-2,.,15,TGTGCCAGCAGCTTAGAGGGACAGGGGTATTCACCCCTCCACTTT,CASSLEGQGYSPLHF
TRBJ2-7,.,TRBV29-1,.,12,TGCAGCGTTGGGCGACCGAACAACGAGCAGTACTTC,CSVGRPNNEQYF
TRBJ2-7,.,TRBV2,.,13,TGTGCCAGCAGCGGAGATTACTCCTACGAGCAGTACTTC,CASSGDYSYEQYF
TRBJ1-5,.,TRBV12-5,.,13,TGTGCTAGTGGTTTGTGGGGAAATCAGCCCCAGCATTTT,CASGLWGNQPQHF
TRBJ2-7,.,TRBV7-9,.,14,TGTGCCAGCAGCCCGACCTCGGCACTCTACGAGCAGTACTTC,CASSPTSALYEQYF
TRBJ1-3,.,TRBV6-6,.,14,TGTGCCAGCAACTCTCTTTCCGTCCCTAACAGCATATATTTT,CASNSLSVPNSIYF
TRBJ1-2,TRBD1,TRBV2,.,13,TGTGCCAGCAGTCTACAGGGGAACTATGGCTACACCTTC,CASSLQGNYGYTF
TRBJ1-2,.,TRBV9,.,17,TGTGCCAGCAGCGTAGCCGGGACACCCAGCTCCAACTATGGCTACACCTTC,CASSVAGTPSSNYGYTF
TRBJ2-7,TRBD1,TRBV14,.,15,TGTGCCAGCAGCCGTGAAGGGACAGGGATCAACGAGCAGTACTTC,CASSREGTGINEQYF
TRBJ2-5,TRBD2,TRBV4-1,.,16,TGCGCCAGCAGCCAAGAGAATAGCGGGGGGACCGAGACCCAGTACTTC,CASSQENSGGTETQYF
TRBJ2-6,.,TRBV5-4,.,18,TGTGCCAGCAGCGGGGTCGGTACACTCGGCACTGGGGCCAACGTCCTGACTTTC,CASSGVGTLGTGANVLTF
TRBJ2-1,.,TRBV9,.,15,TGTGCCAGCAGCCTTCCCGGTGGGTTGTTCGATGAGCAGTTCTTC,CASSLPGGLFDEQFF
TRBJ2-2,.,TRBV27,.,13,TGTGCCAGCAGAAAACAGGGAGCCGGGGAGCTGTTTTTT,CASRKQGAGELFF
TRBJ2-2,TRBD1,TRBV5-1,.,16,TGCGCCAGCAGCCGGGAAACGGACAGGGCGGTCGGGGAGCTGTTTTTT,CASSRETDRAVGELFF
TRBJ2-5,.,TRBV18,.,13,TGTGCCAGCTCACCACGGAGGGAAGAGACCCAGTACTTC,CASSPRREETQYF
TRBJ2-5,.,TRBV5-1,.,15,TGCGCCAGCAGCCTGGAGCGGTTTCCTACAAGGGAGCAGTACTTC,CASSLERFPTREQYF
TRBJ2-7,.,TRBV2,.,14,TGTGCCAGCAGTGTCGACAGGAGCCCCTACGAGCAGTACTTC,CASSVDRSPYEQYF
TRBJ1-2,.,TRBV2,.,14,TGTGCCAGCATCTCCGGGACGGCTAACTATGGCTACACCTTC,CASISGTANYGYTF
TRBJ1-1,TRBD1,TRBV30,.,14,TGTGCCTGGAGTGTACAGGGGGCAGGCACTGAAGCTTTCTTT,CAWSVQGAGTEAFF
TRBJ1-4,.,TRBV5-1,.,16,TGCGCCAGCAGCTTTTACATGGATGCAACTAATGAAAAACTGTTTTTT,CASSFYMDATNEKLFF
TRBJ1-2,TRBD1,TRBV11-1,.,14,TGTGCCAGCAGCCCCACCGACAGGGGTCATGGCTACACCTTC,CASSPTDRGHGYTF
TRBJ2-7,TRBD1,TRBV5-4,.,14,TGTGCCAGCAGCCTCCGGGACAGCTCCTACGAGCAGTACTTC,CASSLRDSSYEQYF
TRBJ1-4,.,TRBV6-6,.,14,.,CASSSSATNEKLFF
TRBJ2-1,.,TRBV15,.,13,TGTGCCACCAGCAGAGACATAAGCTTTGAGCAGTTCTTC,CATSRDISFEQFF
TRBJ1-2,.,TRBV6-1,.,16,TGTGCCAGCAGTGAGAGTAGGACTGTAGTATTCGGTGGCTACACCTTC,CASSESRTVVFGGYTF
TRBJ2-7,TRBD1,TRBV11-2,.,14,TGTGCCAGCAGCCCCGGGACAGGGAGCGACGAGCAGTACTTC,CASSPGTGSDEQYF
TRBJ1-2,.,TRBV5-1,.,13,TGCGCCAGCAGCGGGGACTTAGGGGAGGGCTACACCTTC,CASSGDLGEGYTF
TRBJ2-3,TRBD2,TRBV5-1,.,15,TGCGCCAGCAGCCCCCGGGGGAGGGCCGGAGATACGCAGTATTTT,CASSPRGRAGDTQYF
TRBJ2-7,.,TRBV30,.,12,TGTGCCTGGATGGACGCTCCGGGCGAGCAGTACTTC,CAWMDAPGEQYF
TRBJ2-7,.,TRBV10-3,.,11,TGTGCCATCAGCCCGAGCTACGAGCAGTACTTC,CAISPSYEQYF
TRBJ1-1,.,TRBV5-1,.,15,TGCGCCAGCAGCTTGGGCGCAGGGCTGAACACTGAAGCTTTCTTT,CASSLGAGLNTEAFF
TRBJ2-5,.,TRBV6-5,.,14,TGTGCCAGCAGTAAGGCCCTTGGGGGACCTATCTCACACTTC,CASSKALGGPISHF